A selection of T cell receptor beta chains follows, all from one sample in a study of regulatory T cells in long-lasting Graves disease. TCRdb re-called the multiplex PCR reads with MiXCR, one entry per CDR3 protein. Of fewer than 400,000 distinct CDR3 sequences listed, about 20% are singletons. The sample in question was peripheral blood mononuclear cells (PBMCs), obtained when the disease was refractory, from a patient treated with antithyroid drugs. These receptors came from a female donor with Graves disease. Each CDR3 is given with its conserved first and last residue. The D gene is left open where the match is weak. Clone sizes are given selectively: once, few, many, or a class where the clone is expanded.

>TRBJ1-1|TRBV3-1|-|many
CASSQGGQGLGNTEAFF
TGTGCCAGCAGCCAAGGTGGGCAGGGTCTAGGGAACACTGAAGCTTTCTTT
>TRBJ1-5|TRBV6-5|TRBD1|few
CASSYRQGRQPQHF
TGTGCCAGCAGCTACCGACAGGGAAGGCAGCCCCAGCATTTT
>TRBJ1-1|TRBV18|-|-
CASSPVFHKQKYRQDTEAFF
TGTGCCAGCTCACCTGTTTTCCACAAACAAAAATATCGACAGGACACTGAAGCTTTCTTT
>TRBJ1-1|TRBV14|-|few
CASSQFRTVIVTEAFF
TGTGCCAGCAGCCAATTTAGGACTGTCATCGTCACTGAAGCTTTCTTT
>TRBJ2-7|TRBV12-3/TRBV12-4|-|many
CASSPSPGPLYEQYF
TGTGCCAGCAGCCCTAGCCCCGGTCCTCTTTACGAGCAGTACTTC
>TRBJ2-3|TRBV28|TRBD2|many
CASSPLAGGHTDTQYF
TGTGCCAGCAGTCCGCTAGCGGGAGGACACACAGATACGCAGTATTTT
>TRBJ2-5|TRBV4-1|-|-
CASSQRLISGAEGTQYF
TGCGCCAGCAGCCAGCGTCTAATTTCGGGAGCAGAAGGGACCCAGTACTTC
>TRBJ2-7|TRBV6-1|TRBD1|once
CASSRPQGNEQYF
TGTGCCAGCAGTCGCCCACAGGGGAACGAGCAGTACTTC
>TRBJ1-5|TRBV6-1|TRBD1|many
CASRPDRDQPQHF
TGTGCCAGCAGACCCGACAGGGACCAGCCCCAGCATTTT
>TRBJ1-2|TRBV15|-|-
CATSRDTAENYGYTF
TGTGCCACCAGCAGAGATACGGCTGAGAACTATGGCTACACCTTC
>TRBJ2-1|TRBV20-1|-|few
CSARNKSDWKVWNEQFF
TGCAGTGCTAGAAATAAGTCGGACTGGAAAGTTTGGAATGAGCAGTTCTTC
>TRBJ1-2|TRBV29-1|-|few
CSVELGGASGYTF
TGCAGCGTTGAGCTAGGGGGGGCGTCCGGCTACACCTTC
>TRBJ1-6|TRBV20-1|-|-
CSARGGSTNSPLHF
TGCAGTGCTAGAGGAGGCAGCACTAATTCACCCCTCCACTTT
>TRBJ2-7|TRBV20-1|-|many
CSAGGVYEQYF
TGCAGTGCTGGAGGGGTCTACGAGCAGTACTTC
>TRBJ2-1|TRBV20-1|-|-
CSGGAVSYNEQFF
TGCAGTGGGGGGGCAGTCTCCTACAATGAGCAGTTCTTC
>TRBJ2-1|TRBV15|-|few
CATRFRGGQFF
TGTGCCACCCGTTTCAGGGGTGGGCAGTTCTTC
>TRBJ1-2|TRBV7-2|-|-
CASSLEMMADYGYTF
TGTGCCAGCAGCTTAGAGATGATGGCAGACTATGGCTACACCTTC
>TRBJ1-2|TRBV19|TRBD1|many
CASSTRDRGPGYTF
TGTGCCAGTAGTACCCGGGACAGGGGGCCTGGCTACACCTTC
>TRBJ2-7|TRBV5-1|-|-
CASSLGAPSLEQYF
TGCGCCAGCAGCTTGGGGGCTCCTTCCCTAGAGCAGTACTTC
>TRBJ2-4|TRBV20-1|TRBD1|-
CSAIPGQLVGATKNIQYF
TGCAGTGCTATTCCGGGACAGTTGGTAGGCGCGACCAAAAACATTCAGTACTTC
>TRBJ2-5|TRBV20-1|TRBD2|many
CSARLAGGGTQYF
TGCAGTGCTAGACTAGCGGGAGGGGGAACCCAGTACTTC
>TRBJ1-2|TRBV5-8|-|-
CVSSLNREGYGYTF
TGTGTCAGCAGCCTGAACAGGGAGGGCTATGGCTACACCTTC
>TRBJ2-6|TRBV28|TRBD1|-
CASSLRGQGRSAGANVLTF
TGTGCCAGCAGTTTACGAGGACAGGGAAGGTCGGCCGGGGCCAACGTCCTGACTTTC
>TRBJ2-3|TRBV13|TRBD2|many
CASSLSRLAGTDTQYF
TGTGCCAGCAGCTTATCGCGACTAGCGGGCACAGATACGCAGTATTTT
>TRBJ2-7|TRBV7-9|-|-
CASTRRADEQYF
TGTGCCAGCACCCGCCGGGCGGACGAGCAGTACTTC
>TRBJ2-4|TRBV15|-|many
CATSRDGTWGAGDKNIQYF
TGTGCCACCAGCAGAGATGGGACCTGGGGGGCGGGGGACAAAAACATTCAGTACTTC
>TRBJ2-5|TRBV5-1|TRBD2|-
CASSSRGNSEETQYF
TGCGCCAGCAGCTCGCGGGGGAATTCCGAAGAGACCCAGTACTTC
>TRBJ2-7|TRBV7-8|-|-
CASSLTGTPPYEQYF
TGTGCCAGCAGCTTAACCGGGACGCCACCCTACGAGCAGTACTTC
>TRBJ2-7|TRBV30|TRBD1|-
CAGGTGVYEQYF
TGTGCCGGGGGGACAGGGGTTTACGAGCAGTACTTC
>TRBJ1-2|TRBV12-5|-|-
CASGGRVNGYTF
TGTGCTAGTGGGGGCAGGGTGAACGGCTACACCTTC
>TRBJ2-7|TRBV18|-|many
CASSPPTGSYEQYF
TGTGCCAGCTCACCACCGACAGGCTCCTACGAGCAGTACTTC
>TRBJ1-1|TRBV11-2|-|many
CASSLGGLATEAFF
TGTGCCAGCAGCTTAGGAGGTTTGGCCACTGAAGCTTTCTTT
>TRBJ1-5|TRBV20-1|-|few
CSARDMQGRSNQPQHF
TGCAGTGCTAGAGATATGCAGGGCCGCAGCAATCAGCCCCAGCATTTT
>TRBJ2-7|TRBV12-3/TRBV12-4|-|many
CASRFGQNYEQYF
TGTGCCAGCAGGTTCGGACAGAACTACGAGCAGTACTTC
>TRBJ1-1|TRBV29-1|-|many
CSGVNTEAFF
TGCAGCGGCGTGAACACTGAAGCTTTCTTT
>TRBJ1-4|TRBV29-1|-|-
CSVEIRSYEKLFF
TGCAGCGTTGAAATCCGGAGTTATGAAAAACTGTTTTTT
>TRBJ2-7|TRBV12-3/TRBV12-4|TRBD1|many
CASRRTGAYEQYF
TGTGCCAGCAGAAGGACAGGGGCCTACGAGCAGTACTTC
>TRBJ2-2|TRBV5-1|-|-
CASSLVGGTYTGELFF
TGCGCCAGCAGCTTGGTGGGTGGGACCTACACCGGGGAGCTGTTTTTT
>TRBJ2-2|TRBV4-2|-|-
CASSQDAVAGELFF
TGTGCCAGCAGCCAAGATGCGGTTGCAGGGGAGCTGTTTTTT
>TRBJ1-2|TRBV29-1|TRBD1|many
CSVWAGTGNTYGYTF
TGCAGCGTTTGGGCCGGGACAGGGAATACCTATGGCTACACCTTC
>TRBJ1-5|TRBV24-1|-|-
CATSDPGQPQHF
TGTGCCACCAGTGATCCAGGTCAGCCCCAGCATTTT
>TRBJ2-3|TRBV6-5|TRBD2|-
CASSYGSGGKTDTQYF
TGTGCCAGCAGTTACGGAAGCGGGGGAAAGACAGATACGCAGTATTTT
>TRBJ1-2|TRBV12-3/TRBV12-4|-|many
CASSLVTEYYGYTF
TGTGCCAGCAGTTTAGTCACAGAATACTATGGCTACACCTTC
>TRBJ1-1|TRBV10-2|-|many
CASAGATNTEAFF
TGCGCCAGCGCAGGGGCGACGAACACTGAAGCTTTCTTT
>TRBJ1-2|TRBV7-9|TRBD1|-
CASSLGVAGGSSGYTF
TGTGCCAGCAGCTTAGGAGTCGCAGGGGGGTCGAGTGGCTACACCTTC
>TRBJ2-6|TRBV7-2|TRBD1|many
CASSWGQGAPGANVLTF
TGTGCCAGCAGCTGGGGACAGGGGGCGCCTGGGGCCAACGTCCTGACTTTC
>TRBJ2-2|TRBV12-3/TRBV12-4|-|-
CAGSSDTGELFF
TGTGCCGGCAGTTCCGACACCGGGGAGCTGTTTTTT
>TRBJ1-5|TRBV6-1|-|few
CASSARGVYQPQHF
TGTGCCAGCAGTGCTAGGGGAGTTTATCAGCCCCAGCATTTT
>TRBJ2-5|TRBV7-3|-|many
CASSLGGSAVETQYF
TGTGCCAGCAGCTTAGGGGGGTCAGCTGTGGAGACCCAGTACTTC
>TRBJ2-3|TRBV11-1|-|few
CASSLEAAATDTQYF
TGTGCCAGCAGCTTAGAGGCAGCAGCCACAGATACGCAGTATTTT
>TRBJ2-7|TRBV4-1|-|-
CASSQASAYTEQYF
TGCGCCAGCAGCCAAGCCTCGGCGTATACCGAACAGTACTTC
>TRBJ1-6|TRBV6-5|TRBD1|many
CASSYSMVVGTAYNSPLHF
TGTGCCAGCAGTTACTCGATGGTAGTAGGGACAGCATATAATTCACCCCTCCACTTT
>TRBJ2-6|TRBV5-4|-|-
CASSLPGTGANVLTF
TGTGCCAGCAGCTTGCCCGGTACAGGGGCCAACGTCCTGACTTTC
>TRBJ2-5|TRBV6-1|-|few
CASSPYLGQSKEGETQYF
TGTGCCAGCAGTCCCTACCTTGGACAGTCAAAAGAGGGGGAGACCCAGTACTTC
>TRBJ1-2|TRBV12-3/TRBV12-4|-|-
CTSSLRTDTGGAF
TGTACCAGCAGTTTACGGACGGACACGGGGGGGGCCTTC
>TRBJ2-7|TRBV6-1|TRBD1|many
CATSDRVYEQYF
TGTGCCACCTCGGACAGGGTCTACGAGCAGTACTTC
>TRBJ2-7|TRBV5-6|TRBD1|-
CASSRTGSHYEQYF
TGTGCCAGCAGCCGGACAGGGAGTCACTACGAGCAGTACTTC
>TRBJ2-7|TRBV2|TRBD1|many
CASRPGTVYEQYF
TGTGCCAGCAGGCCCGGGACAGTCTACGAGCAGTACTTC
>TRBJ1-2|TRBV30|TRBD1|many
CAWSVGQGIMRYTF
TGTGCCTGGAGTGTAGGACAGGGGATTATGCGCTACACCTTC